This TCR beta chain was found in a study of T cells in Graves' hyperthyroidism and ophthalmopathy. Notes on the study in general: Patients with ophthalmopathy were separated from those with stable hyperthyroidism by a 13 V-J model.

The sample holds many counts of this clonotype. Its target is unknown. Researchers amplified the TCR beta CDR3 regions from RNA transcripts. First-round RT-PCR targeting the TCR CDR3 was performed with the HTBI primer set. TCRdb redid the calling of the multiplex PCR reads with MiXCR, one entry per CDR3 protein. The sample lists about 600,000 distinct CDR3 sequences, 16% occurring once. The study included ophthalmopathy patients with Clinical Activity Score at least 3, NOSPECS grade at least 4 and duration under 3 months. In germline, CDR1 is KGHSH, CDR2 LQKENI. This CDR3 has 14 residues. Trimming at V came to 3 bases and at J to 5 bases, leaving 4 bases not matched to a gene.

The TCR sequence derives from a woman between 35 and 50 years old with Graves' ophthalmopathy. The sequencing input was blood. The chain carries TRBV18 and TRBJ2-7, with 10 bases matching TRBD1. The CDR3 reads CASSPGTGADEQYF. DNA for the CDR3: TGTGCCAGCTCACCCGGGACAGGGGCGGACGAGCAGTACTTC.